This TCR beta chain is from a study of blood T cell repertoires in COVID-19. Study as a whole: In each case, the material was cDNA or gDNA derived from T cells, B-cell-depleted T cells, or PBMCs.

The CDR3 sequence is 13 residues long. Germline V gives CDR1 SQVTM, CDR2 ANQGSEA. V shed 4 bases, J shed 2 bases, and the junction held 4 bases outside the gene matches. Cohort placement rested on clinical history that participants reported themselves. Symptom resolution, clearance, or two negative PCRs marked the recovered donors of Cohort 3. Original methodology: Estimates of nucleated cell counts were drawn from the amplification of reference gene primers. Using immunoSEQ multiplex PCR, the repertoire was profiled, and TCRdb retains in-frame clones only, with some absent. V and J calls and clone size are as listed in that table; D and trimming were resolved from the DNA. The table includes fewer than 250,000 clones, around 84% detected once.

The origin of this receptor is a woman aged 25 to 39 who had recovered from COVID-19. Sample: PBMCs or T cells enriched from blood (not recorded which). The J gene is TRBJ1-2, the V gene TRBV29-1, with 7 bases fitting TRBD1. CDR3 bases: TGCAGCGTTGTGGGGACAGAAAACTATGGCTACACCTTC. It yields the protein CSVVGTENYGYTF.